This passage covers 29 T cell receptor beta chains from one sample sequenced in a study of technical replicates of blood from a handful of donors. Assay: immunoSEQ multiplex PCR; the TCRdb copy retains only in-frame clones and omits some. The sample holds some 74,000 clones; roughly 92% are singletons and the top ten take over 0.3%. Sequencing used T cells isolated from PBMCs. All receptors come from a human donor in good health.

This chain links TRBV11-2 with TRBJ2-7; 10 bases fit TRBD2. This CDR3 region has 15 residues. With V trimmed by 2 bases and J by 5 bases, 6 bases remained unmatched. Per the germline V gene, CDR1 is SGHAT and CDR2 is FQNNGV. CDR3 DNA sequence: TGTGCCAGCAGCTTAAGACGCGGGACTAGCGACGAGCAGTACTTC. Translated, it gives CASSLRRGTSDEQYF.

The chain carries TRBV7-9 and TRBJ2-5; 7 bases match TRBD1. V lost 5 bases and J lost 0; bases outside the gene matches: 3. This CDR3 comprises 14 residues. Germline CDR1 reads SEHNR; CDR2 reads FQNEAQ (reference sequence). Written as DNA, the CDR3 is TGTGCCAGCAGCGCCGGGACAGACCAAGAGACCCAGTACTTC. Translating gives CASSAGTDQETQYF.

The CDR3 protein is CASSLTSGGFYNEQFF. The CDR3, as DNA: TGTGCCAGCAGCTTAACTAGCGGGGGTTTCTACAATGAGCAGTTCTTC. The chain joins TRBV5-6 to TRBJ2-1; the match to TRBD2 covers 11 bases. The CDR3 has 16 amino acids. Germline CDR1 is SGHDT and CDR2 is YYEEEE. Trimming at V came to 2 bases and at J to 3 bases, leaving 4 bases not matched to a gene. Full variable domain (missing parts from reference TRBV5-6 and TRBJ2-1): DAGVTQSPTHLIKTRGQQVTLRCSPKSGHDTVSWYQQALGQGPQFIFQYYEEEERQRGNFPDRFSGHQFPNYSSELNVNALLLGDSALYLCASSLTSGGFYNEQFFGPGTRLTVL.

This clone is a singleton in its sample. V and J are TRBV28 and TRBJ1-1; 8 nucleotides match TRBD1. The germline V gene has CDR1 MDHEN and CDR2 SYDVKM. J was trimmed by 4 bases and V by 6 bases; bases with no gene match: 7. The CDR3 length is 14 residues. DNA of the CDR3: TGTGCCAGCAGCTTGGCAGGGGGCGTCACTGAAGCTTTCTTT. It translates to CASSLAGGVTEAFF.

CDR3 coding DNA: TGTGCCAGCAGCTTAACAGGGAGTACAGATACGCAGTATTTT. Protein product: CASSLTGSTDTQYF. V is TRBV7-9 and J is TRBJ2-3; maybe TRBD1 (6 bases). Between the trimmed V and J ends, which lost 2 bases and 3 bases, there was a span of 9 bases. The CDR3 runs to 14 residues. Germline CDR1 reads SEHNR; CDR2 reads FQNEAQ (reference sequence).

The chain combines TRBV4-2 with TRBJ2-7; D not certain. Germline CDR1 LGHNA, CDR2 YNFKEQ. Trimming pared 0 bases from V and 2 bases from J, leaving 8 bases between. The CDR3 is 14 residues long. The DNA of the CDR3 is TGTGCCAGCAGCCAAGATTTGGGCACCTACGAGCAGTACTTC. It translates to CASSQDLGTYEQYF.

This sequence joins TRBV7-9 and TRBJ2-7, with 13 bases fitting TRBD2. CDR3 length: 16 amino acids. CDR1 SEHNR and CDR2 FQNEAQ come from the germline V gene (reference sequence). Trimming removed 1 base from V and 3 bases from J; junction bases left unmatched: 3. CDR3 residues: CASSLGTSGSGYEQYF. CDR3 sequence (DNA): TGTGCCAGCAGCTTAGGGACTAGCGGGAGTGGCTACGAGCAGTACTTC.

This chain joins TRBV7-2 and TRBJ2-7; the match to TRBD2 covers 9 bases. Germline CDR1 is SGHTA and CDR2 is FQGNSA. This CDR3 comprises 13 residues. V lost 8 bases and J lost 3; bases outside the gene matches: 5. The CDR3 DNA reads as TGTGCCAGCGCTGGGACTAGCTTCTACGAGCAGTACTTC. Translated, it gives CASAGTSFYEQYF. Drawing the rest from reference TRBV7-2 and TRBJ2-7, the complete variable domain is GAGVSQSPSNKVTEKGKDVELRCDPISGHTALYWYRQSLGQGLEFLIYFQGNSAPDKSGLPSDRFSAERTGGSVSTLTIQRTQQEDSAVYLCASAGTSFYEQYFGPGTRLTVT.

The V call is TRBV19, the J call TRBJ2-1, with 11 bases fitting TRBD2. Germline V CDR1 and CDR2: LNHDA, SQIVND (reference sequence). V gave up 7 bases and J gave up 4 bases; unmatched junction bases: 9. The CDR3 length is 16 residues. The CDR3 DNA follows: TGTGCCAGTACAAGACTAGCGGGATCTGGGTACAATGAGCAGTTCTTC. It codes for CASTRLAGSGYNEQFF.

The chain combines TRBV9 with TRBJ2-7, with D perhaps TRBD2 (5 bases). Germline V gene data show CDR1 as SGDLS and CDR2 as YYNGEE. Trimming removed 1 base from V and 0 bases from J, with 11 bases in between. CDR3 length: 15 residues. Here the CDR3 reads CASSVTVTTSYEQYF. CDR3 DNA sequence: TGTGCCAGCAGCGTAACCGTGACTACCTCCTACGAGCAGTACTTC.

J is TRBJ1-1 and V is TRBV7-2; 8 nucleotides line up with TRBD1. CDR1 SGHTA and CDR2 FQGNSA come from the germline V gene. J lost 4 bases, V lost 5 bases, and 12 bases had no gene match. The CDR3 covers 16 residues. Here the CDR3 DNA reads TGTGCCAGCAGCCCTCGAAGTGGCAGGGGGCGCACTGAAGCTTTCTTT. This sequence encodes CASSPRSGRGRTEAFF.

The rearrangement joins TRBV19 to TRBJ2-7; D uncertain. The germline V and J ends were trimmed by 5 bases and 5 bases, with 19 bases remaining between them. The germline V gene has CDR1 LNHDA and CDR2 SQIVND (reference sequence). The CDR3 runs 15 residues. The CDR3 region is CASSYLADSRHEQYF. In nucleotides, the CDR3 is TGTGCCAGTAGTTATTTGGCAGACTCTCGTCACGAGCAGTACTTC.

J is TRBJ2-1 and V is TRBV30; TRBD1 agrees at 10 bases. The CDR3 has 13 residues. Losses at the gene ends were 1 base for V and 9 bases for J; bases not matched to a gene: 3. The germline V gene has CDR1 GTSNPN and CDR2 SVGIG (reference sequence). This chain's CDR3 is CAWSADRGGEQFF. The CDR3 DNA sequence: TGTGCCTGGAGTGCGGACAGGGGGGGTGAGCAGTTCTTC. Based on the CDR3 plus reference TRBV30 and TRBJ2-1, the full variable domain is SQTIHQWPATLVQPVGSPLSLECTVEGTSNPNLYWYRQAAGRGLQLLFYSVGIGQISSEVPQNLSASRPQDRQFILSSKKLLLSDSGFYLCAWSADRGGEQFFGPGTRLTVL.

V is TRBV30 and J is TRBJ1-1; 7 bases align to TRBD1. Germline CDR1 is GTSNPN and CDR2 is SVGIG (reference sequence). CDR3 size: 14 residues. V trimming: 5 bases; J trimming: 4 bases; junction bases outside the gene matches: 10. The CDR3 is CAWSRDRAVTEAFF. The CDR3 region has the DNA TGTGCCTGGTCCAGAGACAGGGCGGTCACTGAAGCTTTCTTT.

The V gene is TRBV15, the J gene TRBJ2-1; a possible D gene is TRBD1 (5 bases). V lost 1 base and J 5 bases, leaving 12 bases between the germline ends. CDR1 and CDR2 (germline): LNHNV, YYDKDF (reference sequence). This CDR3 is built from 15 residues. The CDR3: CATSRGRGTHNEQFF. The DNA of the CDR3 is TGTGCCACCAGCAGAGGAAGGGGAACCCACAATGAGCAGTTCTTC.

This clone was seen just once. The V and J genes are TRBV2 and TRBJ1-5; tentatively, D is TRBD1 (5 bases). The germline CDR1 and CDR2 sequences are SNHLY and FYNNEI. This CDR3 region has 13 residues. Between the trimmed V and J ends, which lost 7 bases and 6 bases, there was a span of 13 bases. The DNA of the CDR3 is TGTGCCAGCACTCGGGGGTTGGGTCAGCCCCAGCATTTT. Protein product: CASTRGLGQPQHF.

The chain combines TRBV7-6 with TRBJ2-1, with TRBD2 matching over 15 bases. CDR3 length equals 14 residues. V lost 5 bases to trimming and J lost 8 bases; unmatched junction nucleotides: 1. Germline V lookup: CDR1 SGHVS, CDR2 FNYEAQ. CDR3 coding DNA: TGTGCCAGCAGCCGGACTAGCGGGAGGGATGAGCAGTTCTTC. It specifies CASSRTSGRDEQFF.

The chain joins TRBV28 to TRBJ2-7, with 9 bases fitting TRBD2. Germline V CDR1 and CDR2: MDHEN, SYDVKM. The CDR3 loop spans 13 amino acids. Trimming cost V 6 bases and J 6 bases; bases outside gene matches: 6. This CDR3 reads CASRREGPVEQYF. The DNA of the CDR3 is TGTGCCAGCAGGCGGGAGGGCCCGGTCGAGCAGTACTTC.

The V gene is TRBV6-1, the J gene TRBJ2-7; 8 bases fit TRBD2. This CDR3 is built from 14 residues. The trim removed 7 bases at V and 3 bases at J, leaving 8 bases unmatched. From germline, CDR1 is MNHNS and CDR2 SASEGT. DNA for the CDR3: TGTGCCAGCATGATGCGACTAGCGCACTACGAGCAGTACTTC. Protein product: CASMMRLAHYEQYF.

The chain combines TRBV4-3 with TRBJ2-7; 9 nucleotides match TRBD1. The CDR3 length is 16 residues. Germline V CDR1 and CDR2: LGHNA, YSLEER. J lost 7 bases, V lost 4 bases, and 14 bases had no gene match. The CDR3 spells CASSLSHVQGASEQYF. DNA of the CDR3: TGCGCCAGCAGCCTCTCTCATGTACAGGGGGCGAGTGAGCAGTACTTC.

V usage is TRBV5-4 and J usage is TRBJ1-1, with a tentative D call TRBD1 (6 bases). Trimming stripped 4 bases from V and 2 bases from J, with 12 bases between. Germline V gives CDR1 SGHNT, CDR2 YYREEE (reference sequence). The CDR3 has 14 residues. The CDR3 loop reads CASSPGQPNTEAFF. The CDR3 nucleotides read TGTGCCAGCAGCCCTGGACAGCCAAACACTGAAGCTTTCTTT.

The genes are TRBV7-8 and TRBJ1-4, with 7 bases that match TRBD1. The CDR3 covers 18 residues. The germline V gene has CDR1 SGHVS and CDR2 FQNEAQ. The ends lost 0 bases at V and 2 bases at J; junction bases unmatched: 9. The DNA for the CDR3 is TGTGCCAGCAGCTTAGCGCGGGGACCCAGGGGGACTAATGAAAAACTGTTTTTT. The encoded protein is CASSLARGPRGTNEKLFF.

The CDR3 reads CASSLDLDRAYEQYF. For the CDR3, the DNA is TGTGCCAGCAGCTTAGATTTGGACAGGGCCTACGAGCAGTACTTC. V gene TRBV11-3 combines with J gene TRBJ2-7; 8 positions match TRBD1. Trimming at V came to 0 bases and at J to 2 bases, leaving 3 bases not matched to a gene. CDR3 size: 15 residues. The V gene's germline CDR1 is SGHNT and CDR2 YENEEA.

The chain couples TRBV5-1 to TRBJ2-3, with a possible D match to TRBD2 (6 bases). The CDR3 runs 14 residues. Looked up from germline, CDR1 is SGHRS and CDR2 is YFSETQ. V was pared by 2 bases and J by 1 base, with 8 bases between. CDR3 amino acids: CASSFSGGTDTQYF. CDR3 DNA: TGCGCCAGCAGCTTTTCGGGGGGCACAGATACGCAGTATTTT.

The V gene is TRBV7-9, the J gene TRBJ1-2; the match to TRBD1 covers 8 bases. The CDR3 covers 14 residues. Germline V gives CDR1 SEHNR, CDR2 FQNEAQ (reference sequence). J lost 5 bases, V lost 5 bases, and 7 bases had no gene match. CDR3 in DNA: TGTGCCAGCAGCACGGACAGGGAACTATATGGCTACACCTTC. Translation: CASSTDRELYGYTF.

The rearrangement uses TRBV5-8 and TRBJ2-7, with a weak D call TRBD1 (6 bases). CDR1 is SGHTS and CDR2 is YDEGEE in the germline V gene. Trimming pared 3 bases from V and 3 bases from J, leaving 13 bases between. This CDR3 is 14 amino acids long. CDR3 sequence (DNA): TGTGCCAGCAGCTACATAGACAGGTTCTACGAGCAGTACTTC. Its protein is CASSYIDRFYEQYF. Together with reference TRBV5-8 and TRBJ2-7, the CDR3 gives the full variable domain: EAGVTQSPTHLIKTRGQQATLRCSPISGHTSVYWYQQALGLGLQFLLWYDEGEERNRGNFPPRFSGRQFPNYSSELNVNALELEDSALYLCASSYIDRFYEQYFGPGTRLTVT.

This sequence joins TRBV6-5 and TRBJ1-2; 9 bases fit TRBD1. Per the germline V gene, CDR1 is MNHEY and CDR2 is SVGAGI. This CDR3 has 15 amino acids. The ends lost 4 bases at V and 7 bases at J; junction bases unmatched: 10. CDR3 region: CASSWTGQGSRGYTF. The DNA of the CDR3 is TGTGCCAGCAGTTGGACGGGACAGGGATCTCGTGGCTACACCTTC.

CDR3 region: CASSDGGNEQFF. The DNA for the CDR3 is TGTGCCAGCAGCGACGGCGGCAATGAGCAGTTCTTC. This chain links TRBV9 with TRBJ2-1; D is uncertain. This CDR3 has 12 residues. Deletions cut 3 bases from V and 6 bases from J, with 7 bases between. The germline gives CDR1 SGDLS, CDR2 YYNGEE.

V is TRBV30 and J is TRBJ2-5; the D is unclear. CDR3 length: 15 amino acids. Trimming left V 0 bases short and J 5 bases short, with 16 bases between. Germline V gene lookup returns CDR1 GTSNPN and CDR2 SVGIG (reference sequence). The CDR3 loop is CAWSVNGYPRETQYF. CDR3 nucleotides: TGTGCCTGGAGTGTAAATGGGTACCCCAGGGAGACCCAGTACTTC.